This entry lists 24 T cell receptor beta chains sequenced from one sample in a study of siplizumab effects on memory and regulatory T cells. Assay: immunoSEQ multiplex PCR; the TCRdb copy retains only in-frame clones and omits some. The table lists tens of thousands of clones, about 88% of them singletons. The sequencing sample was made of naive CD8+ T cells sorted from blood. The receptors were gathered from a human donor in good health.

This CDR3 is CASSTPASGGFYNEQFF. CDR3 coding DNA: TGTGCCAGTAGTACCCCTGCTAGCGGGGGATTCTACAATGAGCAGTTCTTC. The chain couples TRBV19 to TRBJ2-1; TRBD2 aligns across 10 bases. Germline CDR1 reads LNHDA; CDR2 reads SQIVND (reference sequence). After removal of 4 bases from V and 3 bases from J, the junction contained 9 bases not matched to a gene. This CDR3 spans 17 amino acids.

The chain recombines TRBV6-1 with TRBJ1-5; D is uncertain. Germline CDR1 and CDR2: MNHNS and SASEGT. The CDR3 extends over 15 amino acids. V lost 4 bases and J lost 0, with 10 bases in between. CDR3 nucleotides: TGTGCCAGCAGTGGGACGGTCTATAGCAATCAGCCCCAGCATTTT. Translated, it gives CASSGTVYSNQPQHF.

This clone came up a few times. This sequence joins TRBV6-1 and TRBJ1-2; D gene unclear. Germline values: CDR1 MNHNS, CDR2 SASEGT. The length of the CDR3 is 14 residues. Trimming shortened V by 2 bases and J by 4 bases, and 11 bases separated the two germline ends. This CDR3 reads CASSELGDPYGYTF. In nucleotides, the CDR3 is TGTGCCAGCAGTGAACTCGGTGACCCCTATGGCTACACCTTC.

The chain carries TRBV6-4 and TRBJ1-4; D is possibly TRBD1 (5 bases). The CDR3 loop spans 13 amino acids. Germline V gene sequence: CDR1 MRHNA, CDR2 SNTAGT. V lost 9 bases to trimming and J lost 2 bases, with 10 bases between them. The CDR3: CARIGTTNEKLFF. The CDR3 DNA reads as TGTGCCAGAATCGGGACCACTAATGAAAAACTGTTTTTT.

The chain carries TRBV6-1 and TRBJ2-7; TRBD1 might be the D (7 bases). The CDR3 consists of 13 residues. The ends were cut back, 6 bases at V and 3 bases at J, with 12 bases in the middle. From germline, CDR1 is MNHNS and CDR2 SASEGT. CDR3 nucleotide sequence: TGTGCCAGCAGGCAGGGGGGAGGCTACGAGCAGTACTTC. Translating gives CASRQGGGYEQYF.

This chain links TRBV2 with TRBJ1-5, with unresolved D. The ends were cut back, 4 bases at V and 6 bases at J, with 10 bases in the middle. This CDR3 is 13 amino acids long. Germline values: CDR1 SNHLY, CDR2 FYNNEI. The CDR3 here is CASSAREGQPQHF. In DNA form, the CDR3 reads TGTGCCAGCAGTGCCCGGGAGGGTCAGCCCCAGCATTTT.

This chain uses TRBV25-1 with TRBJ2-1; D is unclear. Germline V gives CDR1 MGHDK, CDR2 SYGVNS. V shed 3 bases and J shed 0 bases, with 6 bases lying between them. CDR3 length equals 14 residues. CDR3 amino acids: CASSELLSYNEQFF. As DNA, the CDR3 is TGTGCCAGCAGTGAGCTTCTCTCCTACAATGAGCAGTTCTTC.

The table lists this clone with a few counts. This chain links TRBV19 with TRBJ1-2; unclear D gene. Per the germline V gene, CDR1 is LNHDA and CDR2 is SQIVND (reference sequence). Trimming cost V 4 bases and J 5 bases, with 17 bases left between them. The CDR3 length is 15 residues. CDR3 sequence reads: CASSTRWGGRYGYTF. As DNA, the CDR3 is TGTGCCAGTAGTACGCGTTGGGGAGGGAGATATGGCTACACCTTC.

The chain combines TRBV27 with TRBJ2-7; no definite D call. CDR3 length: 13 amino acids. The V gene lost 4 bases and the J gene lost 2 bases, with 9 bases spanning the gap. CDR1 and CDR2 from the germline V gene are MNHEY and SMNVEV (reference sequence). CDR3 sequence reads: CASSSQETYEQYF. CDR3 nucleotides: TGTGCCAGCAGTTCCCAGGAGACCTACGAGCAGTACTTC.

The chain recombines TRBV4-1 with TRBJ2-5; D is possibly TRBD1 or TRBD2 (6 bases each). The J call may be faulty, since TRBJ2-7 better matches the DNA end. Germline lookup yields CDR1 MGHRA and CDR2 YSYEKL. The CDR3 contains 14 residues. The CDR3 region has the DNA TGCGCCAGCAGCCAAGTCGGGGGCTCGTACGAGCAGTACTTC. Protein: CASSQVGGSYEQYF.

The chain recombines TRBV19 with TRBJ1-1, with TRBD1 matching over 7 bases. The CDR3 extends over 15 amino acids. Per germline, CDR1 LNHDA and CDR2 SQIVND (reference sequence). Trimming at V came to 6 bases and at J to 0 bases, leaving 7 bases not matched to a gene. The CDR3 nucleotides are TGTGCCAGTAGGACTCTTACAGGGGTGAACACTGAAGCTTTCTTT. Encoded protein: CASRTLTGVNTEAFF.

The J gene is TRBJ2-1, the V gene TRBV11-3; D gene ambiguous. Per the germline V gene, CDR1 is SGHNT and CDR2 is YENEEA. Trimming removed 3 bases from V and 7 bases from J, with 4 bases in between. This CDR3 is 11 amino acids long. CDR3 in amino acids: CASSFGNEQFF. The DNA for the CDR3 is TGTGCCAGCAGCTTTGGGAATGAGCAGTTCTTC.

The V and J genes are TRBV25-1 and TRBJ2-7; D might be TRBD1 (6 bases). Germline CDR1 MGHDK, CDR2 SYGVNS. CDR3 length: 14 amino acids. V was clipped by 5 bases and J by 6 bases, with 17 bases between them. CDR3 bases: TGTGCCAGCAGTACAGGGCAGGGCCCTTTCGAGCAGTACTTC. It encodes CASSTGQGPFEQYF.

The rearrangement links TRBV5-5 to TRBJ2-7, with D hard to call. There are 14 residues in the CDR3. Trimming took 7 bases from V and 3 from J, leaving 17 bases between them. Germline CDR1 reads SGHKS; CDR2 reads YYEKEE (reference sequence). The CDR3 DNA reads TGTGCCAGCTCAGGTCCGGGCAGGAGCTACGAGCAGTACTTC. The encoded protein is CASSGPGRSYEQYF.

V gene TRBV9 combines with J gene TRBJ2-7; TRBD1 matches at 10 bases. V was clipped by 3 bases and J by 2 bases; unmatched bases: 2. Germline CDR1 SGDLS, CDR2 YYNGEE. The CDR3 has 14 residues. The CDR3 reads CASSAGQGTYEQYF. In DNA, the CDR3 is TGTGCCAGCAGCGCGGGACAGGGGACCTACGAGCAGTACTTC.

The chain has TRBV10-3 and TRBJ1-2, with D possibly TRBD1 on 5 matching bases. The CDR3 spans 15 residues. V dropped 2 bases and J dropped 2 bases, with 12 bases sitting between them. CDR1 and CDR2 from the germline V gene are ENHRY and SYGVKD. The CDR3 is CAISEGRDGNYGYTF. The CDR3 DNA follows: TGTGCCATCAGTGAGGGGAGGGACGGGAACTATGGCTACACCTTC.

The chain has TRBV19 and TRBJ2-1; TRBD2 agrees at 14 bases. Germline lookup yields CDR1 LNHDA and CDR2 SQIVND (reference sequence). There are 17 residues in the CDR3. The J segment lost 0 bases and the V segment lost 8 bases, leaving 6 bases of the junction unmatched. The CDR3 loop reads CASALTSGRDSYNEQFF. The CDR3 DNA sequence: TGTGCCAGTGCTTTGACTAGCGGGAGGGACTCCTACAATGAGCAGTTCTTC.

This rearrangement joins TRBV11-2 to TRBJ1-1; D call uncertain. In germline, CDR1 is SGHAT, CDR2 FQNNGV. V lost 5 bases and J lost 6, with 13 bases in between. The CDR3 sequence is 13 residues long. The DNA for the CDR3 is TGTGCCAGCAGCACCCAGCTAGAATCTGAAGCTTTCTTT. Residues: CASSTQLESEAFF.

The genes are TRBV4-2 and TRBJ1-1, with D tentatively TRBD1 (6 bases). Germline V CDR1 and CDR2: LGHNA, YNFKEQ. Trimming left V 1 base short and J 7 bases short, with 16 bases between. The CDR3 loop spans 15 amino acids. CDR3 amino acids: CASSQVNEGDSEAFF. CDR3 nucleotides: TGTGCCAGCAGCCAAGTAAATGAGGGGGATAGTGAAGCTTTCTTT.

The chain joins TRBV9 to TRBJ2-5; D may be TRBD2 (6 bases). CDR3 length equals 17 residues. Germline lookup yields CDR1 SGDLS and CDR2 YYNGEE. Trimming stripped 1 base from V and 5 bases from J, with 21 bases between. CDR3 bases: TGTGCCAGCAGCGTATTGTCCCCGACGGGGGTGGAGGAGACCCAGTACTTC. It encodes CASSVLSPTGVEETQYF.

V gene TRBV7-6 combines with J gene TRBJ1-5; a possible D gene is TRBD1 (6 bases). Trimming removed 1 base at V and 2 bases at J, with 9 bases between. Germline assignment: CDR1 SGHVS and CDR2 FNYEAQ. The CDR3 runs 15 residues. The chain's CDR3 is CASSLGGAGNQPQHF. In nucleotides, the CDR3 is TGTGCCAGCAGCTTAGGGGGGGCAGGCAATCAGCCCCAGCATTTT. The full variable domain, completed using reference TRBV7-6 and TRBJ1-5, is GAGVSQSPRYKVTKRGQDVALRCDPISGHVSLYWYRQALGQGPEFLTYFNYEAQQDKSGLPNDRFSAERPEGSISTLTIQRTEQRDSAMYRCASSLGGAGNQPQHFGDGTRLSIL.

This chain joins TRBV5-6 and TRBJ2-7, with TRBD2 matching over 9 bases. The CDR3 loop spans 14 amino acids. CDR1 is SGHDT, CDR2 YYEEEE, per germline. Germline trimming cut 5 bases from V and 1 base from J; bases unmatched to any gene: 4. In DNA form, the CDR3 reads TGTGCCAGCAGTTTAGCGGGGGCATCCTACGAGCAGTACTTC. This translates into CASSLAGASYEQYF. Using reference TRBV5-6 and TRBJ2-7 for the parts outside the CDR3, the full variable domain is DAGVTQSPTHLIKTRGQQVTLRCSPKSGHDTVSWYQQALGQGPQFIFQYYEEEERQRGNFPDRFSGHQFPNYSSELNVNALLLGDSALYLCASSLAGASYEQYFGPGTRLTVT.

The chain links TRBV7-9 to TRBJ1-2, with D unclear. CDR3 length: 14 residues. V gave up 2 bases and J gave up 5 bases, with 12 bases separating them. Germline values: CDR1 SEHNR, CDR2 FQNEAQ (reference sequence). The CDR3 DNA reads TGTGCCAGCAGCTTACCTTTTGAGGTTTATGGCTACACCTTC. This sequence encodes CASSLPFEVYGYTF.

V usage is TRBV6-5 and J usage is TRBJ2-1, with D perhaps TRBD1 (5 bases). The CDR3 consists of 13 residues. From germline, CDR1 is MNHEY and CDR2 SVGAGI. V lost 2 bases, J lost 3 bases, and 5 bases lay in between. CDR3 protein: CASSYRGYNEQFF. The CDR3 DNA is TGTGCCAGCAGTTACAGGGGCTACAATGAGCAGTTCTTC.